This T cell receptor (beta chain) was retrieved from a study of cytomegalovirus exposure and HLA in healthy donors. Per germline, CDR1 SGHAT and CDR2 FQNNGV. This CDR3 has 15 residues. Trimming cost V 5 bases and J 4 bases, with 17 bases left between them. This clone came up a few times. PCR primers comprised 60 Vbeta and 13 Jbeta primers. Sequencing was performed with immunoSEQ multiplex PCR; in TCRdb, only in-frame clones are kept and a portion is missing. The data hold under 200,000 clones, with around three quarters observed a single time. The sequenced material came from PBMCs. The rearrangement uses TRBV11-2 and TRBJ1-2; D gene uncertain. The sequence was obtained from a man aged 35 to 55 in good health and CMV-seronegative. DNA of the CDR3: TGTGCCAGCAGCCTAAGTCCCGATAGAATCTATGGCTACACCTTC. Its translation is CASSLSPDRIYGYTF.